At least ten counts were recorded for the clone carrying this T cell receptor beta chain. The sample is drawn from a study of T cells in Graves' hyperthyroidism and ophthalmopathy. Study summary: Prior to any treatment, at the point of initial diagnosis, peripheral blood was collected.

There were TCR beta CDR3 regions amplified from RNA transcripts. When the TCR CDR3 underwent first-round RT-PCR, the HTBI primer set was used. TCRdb reprocessed the multiplex PCR reads via MiXCR and lists one record per CDR3 protein. The sample carries 300,000 to 450,000 distinct CDR3 sequences, approximately 18% recorded once. This CDR3 has 17 amino acids. With 2 bases removed from V and 5 bases from J, the gap between germline ends came to 19 bases. The V gene's germline CDR1 is SGHAT and CDR2 FQNNGV. Patients were excluded because of uncontrolled infection, other autoimmune disease, pregnancy or lactation. Diagnostic decisions used clinical symptoms, serum thyroxine and TRAb, thyroid ultrasound and orbital computed tomography. At first hyperthyroidism diagnosis, before any ophthalmopathy symptoms, the blood sample was collected.

This receptor was identified in a woman in her twenties or thirties with Graves' hyperthyroidism that later progressed to Graves' ophthalmopathy. V usage is TRBV11-2 and J usage is TRBJ1-5; D call uncertain. Sequencing used blood. DNA of the CDR3: TGTGCCAGCAGCTTATTCTGGTGTCGGGAAAGGGATCAGCCCCAGCATTTT. Amino acids: CASSLFWCRERDQPQHF. Looking up the rest from reference TRBV11-2 and TRBJ1-5 gives the full variable domain: EAGVAQSPRYKIIEKRQSVAFWCNPISGHATLYWYQQILGQGPKLLIQFQNNGVVDDSQLPKDRFSAERLKGVDSTLKIQPAKLEDSAVYLCASSLFWCRERDQPQHFGDGTRLSIL.